This T cell receptor (beta chain) stems from a study of tumor-infiltrating lymphocytes in primary liver carcinoma. The overall study: Tumor stage was T1-T3 N0M0, and tumor size was roughly 4 to 10 cm across.

A constant-region primer served to make TCR beta cDNA from roughly 500 ng total RNA. Three nested multiplex PCR rounds, a slightly modified ARM-PCR method, built the TCR beta libraries. TRBV1-TRBV30 forward primers and a C-beta reverse primer were used in the first two PCR rounds, which each ran for approximately 10 cycles. TCRdb called the multiplex PCR reads again in MiXCR, with one record for every CDR3 protein. The sample holds about 74,000 distinct CDR3 sequences, more than 60% seen once. The ends were cut back, 1 base at V and 0 bases at J, with 16 bases in the middle. This CDR3 comprises 17 residues. CDR1 is SGHAT, CDR2 FQDESV, per germline (reference sequence). Investigators took RNA and DNA out together from 20-30 mg of unsorted bulk tissue. The study's findings and limits: Paired tumor-adjacent and tumor-blood samples overlapped less than tumor region pairs did. Relative to blood, tumors carried a significantly larger fraction of the repertoire in their top 250 clones (p = 0.039).

With regard to this clonotype: The target antigen is unknown. Being one base from a much bigger clone, this may be a read error.

The chain recombines TRBV11-1 with TRBJ2-7; the D gene is possibly TRBD2 (5 bases). This receptor was identified in a man aged 40-50 years with primary liver carcinoma and hepatitis B virus infection. Specimen: liver tumor tissue from sampling region 4. The subset is: tumor region T4, right-lateral pole. CDR3 sequence: CASSLGAAGESSYEQYF. The CDR3 DNA is TGTGCCAGCAGCTTAGGGGCGGCGGGTGAAAGCTCCTACGAGCAGTACTTC.